The clone carrying this TCR beta chain was picked up a small number of times. The CDR3 is 15 amino acids. Trimming took 3 bases from V and 8 from J; bases not matched to a gene: 10. Germline CDR1 reads PRHDT; CDR2 reads FYEKMQ (reference sequence). The data were obtained in a study of sequential checkpoint blockade in melanoma. Background on the study: Patients were randomized 1:1 to nivolumab-then-ipilimumab or ipilimumab-then-nivolumab first-line. Maintenance nivolumab came after either treatment sequence.

TCRdb's table, derived via immunoSEQ multiplex PCR, lists solely in-frame clones and lacks some. Of over 15,000 clones in the sample, 70% were seen once. The sample's treatment: randomized to nivolumab then ipilimumab (arm A) or the reverse (arm B). Patients had received no earlier DNA-damaging chemotherapy. Live CD3+CD8+ CD19− CD56− cells were sorted from PBMCs. The chain employs TRBV13 and TRBJ1-2, with 9 bases that match TRBD1. Material: CD8+ T cells sorted from blood (inferred from file names), obtained from a patient given nivolumab and ipilimumab in sequence. The sequence was collected from a human donor with melanoma. The chain's CDR3 is CASSFLRTGERGYTF. CDR3 bases: TGTGCCAGCAGCTTCTTGAGGACAGGGGAGAGAGGCTACACCTTC.